One sample yielded the 29 T cell receptor beta chains listed below, sequenced in a study of OX40 agonist ivuxolimab in advanced cancers. TCRdb keeps only in-frame clones here, not all; method: immunoSEQ multiplex PCR. The sample includes under 90,000 clones, less than 90% seen only once; the top ten take 2.1%. Sequenced here: CD4+ or CD8+ T cells sorted from blood, sampled in a trial of the OX40 agonist ivuxolimab. The receptors were gathered from an adult with an advanced solid tumor such as melanoma, head and neck, liver or kidney cancer.

V and J are TRBV5-1 and TRBJ2-2, with no clear D. Trimming cost V 0 bases and J 2 bases, with 5 bases left between them. CDR1 is SGHRS and CDR2 is YFSETQ in the germline V gene. The CDR3 spans 14 residues. The CDR3 DNA reads as TGCGCCAGCAGCTTGGAGGAAAACACCGGGGAGCTGTTTTTT. Residues: CASSLEENTGELFF. Based on the CDR3 plus reference TRBV5-1 and TRBJ2-2, the full variable domain is KAGVTQTPRYLIKTRGQQVTLSCSPISGHRSVSWYQQTPGQGLQFLFEYFSETQRNKGNFPGRFSGRQFSNSRSEMNVSTLELGDSALYLCASSLEENTGELFFGEGSRLTVL.

The V and J genes are TRBV5-1 and TRBJ2-3; TRBD1 or TRBD2 may be the D gene (5 bases each). Germline assignment: CDR1 SGHRS and CDR2 YFSETQ. V gave up 6 bases and J gave up 5 bases, with 19 bases separating them. The CDR3 has 15 residues. The DNA for the CDR3 is TGCGCCAGCACCGACTTCTCCAGGGAGATAGATACGCAGTATTTT. This encodes CASTDFSREIDTQYF.

This chain connects TRBV19 to TRBJ1-6; D call uncertain. Looked up from germline, CDR1 is LNHDA and CDR2 is SQIVND (reference sequence). Trimming removed 4 bases at V and 7 bases at J, with 26 bases between. The CDR3 has 19 amino acids. CDR3 nucleotides: TGTGCCAGTAGTACCAACCCCCTTCCGGGCCCGCCTTTCAATTCACCCCTCCACTTT. This sequence encodes CASSTNPLPGPPFNSPLHF.

The V gene is TRBV18, the J gene TRBJ2-7; D unresolved. The CDR3 sequence is 12 residues long. Germline loops: CDR1 KGHSH, CDR2 LQKENI. With 10 bases removed from V and 2 bases from J, the gap between germline ends came to 12 bases. CDR3 sequence reads: CATTKDTYEQYF. In nucleotides, the CDR3 is TGTGCCACCACCAAGGATACCTACGAGCAGTACTTC. Drawing the rest from reference TRBV18 and TRBJ2-7, the complete variable domain is NAGVMQNPRHLVRRRGQEARLRCSPMKGHSHVYWYRQLPEEGLKFMVYLQKENIIDESGMPKERFSAEFPKEGPSILRIQQVVRGDSAAYFCATTKDTYEQYFGPGTRLTVT.

V gene TRBV29-1 combines with J gene TRBJ2-3; D might be TRBD1 or TRBD2, each matching 6 bases. Germline values: CDR1 SQVTM, CDR2 ANQGSEA. V was trimmed by 2 bases and J by 5 bases, leaving 11 bases between them. The CDR3 totals 13 residues. The CDR3, as DNA: TGCAGCGTTGAAAGGGGGGTTGGAGATACGCAGTATTTT. It codes for CSVERGVGDTQYF.

This clone was detected once. The chain is built from TRBV28 and TRBJ1-2; the D is unclear. The CDR3 sequence is 12 residues long. Looked up from germline, CDR1 is MDHEN and CDR2 is SYDVKM. Trimming cost V 1 base and J 5 bases, with 5 bases left between them. CDR3 in DNA: TGTGCCAGCAGTTTATCTGGTTATGGCTACACCTTC. It encodes CASSLSGYGYTF.

The chain recombines TRBV27 with TRBJ2-2, with TRBD2 matching over 9 bases. The CDR3 totals 17 residues. The trim removed 5 bases at V and 5 bases at J, leaving 12 bases unmatched. Per germline, CDR1 MNHEY and CDR2 SMNVEV (reference sequence). CDR3 nucleotides: TGTGCCAGCAGTCTTTACCCGATGACTAGCGGTACCGGGGAGCTGTTTTTT. Translation gives CASSLYPMTSGTGELFF.

V usage is TRBV18 and J usage is TRBJ1-1, with D possibly TRBD1 on 6 matching bases. The germline gives CDR1 KGHSH, CDR2 LQKENI. With 6 bases removed from V and 10 bases from J, the gap between germline ends came to 15 bases. The length of the CDR3 is 12 residues. This chain's CDR3 is CASSLSQGGAFF. Written as DNA, the CDR3 is TGTGCCAGCTCCTTATCACAGGGTGGAGCTTTCTTT.

This rearrangement joins TRBV7-9 to TRBJ2-3; 9 nucleotides align to TRBD1. The germline CDR1 and CDR2 sequences are SEHNR and FQNEAQ (reference sequence). This CDR3 is 17 amino acids long. V lost 6 bases and J lost 0; bases outside the gene matches: 10. The chain's CDR3 is CASSHGDRGLSTDTQYF. The CDR3 region has the DNA TGTGCCAGCAGTCATGGAGACAGGGGGTTGAGCACAGATACGCAGTATTTT.

The chain uses TRBV7-9 and TRBJ2-2, with a possible D match to TRBD1 (5 bases). V was shortened by 7 bases and J by 0 bases, with 15 bases between the two germline ends. CDR3 size: 16 residues. Germline CDR1 reads SEHNR; CDR2 reads FQNEAQ (reference sequence). CDR3 DNA sequence: TGTGCCAGCACCCTCTTGGGGCAGACGAACACCGGGGAGCTGTTTTTT. Protein sequence: CASTLLGQTNTGELFF.

CDR3 amino acids: CAARSRKQAQETQYF. The CDR3 coding sequence is TGTGCCGCCCGGAGCCGCAAGCAGGCCCAAGAGACCCAGTACTTC. The chain joins TRBV28 to TRBJ2-5; D is uncertain. The V end lost 11 bases, the J end lost 1 base, and 20 bases lay between the germline ends. The V gene's germline CDR1 is MDHEN and CDR2 SYDVKM. CDR3 length equals 15 residues. Combining the CDR3 with reference TRBV28 and TRBJ2-5 gives the whole variable domain DVKVTQSSRYLVKRTGEKVFLECVQDMDHENMFWYRQDPGLGLRLIYFSYDVKMKEKGDIPEGYSVSREKKERFSLILESASTNQTSMYLCAARSRKQAQETQYFGPGTRLLVL.

The rearrangement uses TRBV13 and TRBJ2-5, with D perhaps matching TRBD2 (5 bases). The V and J ends lost 4 bases and 4 bases respectively, with 22 bases between them. The germline gives CDR1 PRHDT, CDR2 FYEKMQ (reference sequence). The CDR3 extends over 17 amino acids. This chain's CDR3 is CASSSTRARLRGETQYF. CDR3 sequence (DNA): TGTGCCAGCAGCTCAACTCGGGCTCGGCTCCGGGGAGAGACCCAGTACTTC.

DNA of the CDR3: TGCGCCAGCAGCTGGCCTGGACAGGGGGCCCTACAAGAGACCCAGTACTTC. It translates to CASSWPGQGALQETQYF. The genes are TRBV5-1 and TRBJ2-5; 11 nucleotides line up with TRBD1. This CDR3 is 17 amino acids long. Per the germline V gene, CDR1 is SGHRS and CDR2 is YFSETQ. The junction had 9 bases not matched to a gene; V was cut back by 3 bases and J by 2 bases.

This clone was detected a few times. The CDR3 DNA sequence: TGTGCCAGCAGGGACTCTGGGGCCAACGTCCTGACTTTC. This gives the protein CASRDSGANVLTF. The chain is built from TRBV2 and TRBJ2-6; D unclear. Trimming shortened V by 6 bases and J by 0 bases, and 3 bases separated the two germline ends. The germline V gene has CDR1 SNHLY and CDR2 FYNNEI. This CDR3 is 13 amino acids long.

This clone was observed once. The DNA for the CDR3 is TGTGCCAGCAGCCCAACTGGCACGGGACAGAACTATGGCTACACCTTC. It specifies CASSPTGTGQNYGYTF. The gene calls are TRBV4-2 and TRBJ1-2, with 7 bases lining up with TRBD1. This CDR3 is built from 16 residues. Germline V gene data show CDR1 as LGHNA and CDR2 as YNFKEQ. Trimming removed 4 bases from V and 2 bases from J; junction bases left unmatched: 10.

The CDR3 DNA sequence: TGTGCTAGTGGGCCGGGACAGGGGTCCGGGGAGCTGTTTTTT. This encodes CASGPGQGSGELFF. V and J are TRBV12-5 and TRBJ2-2, with 10 bases aligning to TRBD1. Looked up from germline, CDR1 is LGHNT and CDR2 is FRNRAP. J lost 6 bases, V lost 6 bases, and 4 bases had no gene match. The CDR3 consists of 14 residues.

This sequence joins TRBV6-6 and TRBJ2-6; no definite D call. The V gene lost 6 bases and the J gene lost 2 bases, with 14 bases spanning the gap. The CDR3 runs 16 residues. Germline V gene lookup returns CDR1 MNHNY and CDR2 SVGAGI (reference sequence). DNA for the CDR3: TGTGCCAGCAGCTCCCCTCACGAACCTGGGGCCAACGTCCTGACTTTC. Its protein is CASSSPHEPGANVLTF.

This clone occurred once. The chain joins TRBV19 to TRBJ2-4; 9 nucleotides align to TRBD1. Germline V CDR1 and CDR2: LNHDA, SQIVND (reference sequence). The CDR3 length is 13 residues. With 5 bases clipped from V and 15 bases from J, the junction kept 11 bases outside the gene matches. This CDR3 reads CASSFPGQGVVYF. In DNA, the CDR3 is TGTGCCAGTAGTTTCCCGGGACAGGGTGTGGTGTACTTC. Using reference TRBV19 and TRBJ2-4 for the parts outside the CDR3, the full variable domain is DGGITQSPKYLFRKEGQNVTLSCEQNLNHDAMYWYRQDPGQGLRLIYYSQIVNDFQKGDIAEGYSVSREKKESFPLTVTSAQKNPTAFYLCASSFPGQGVVYFGAGTRLSVL.

The chain employs TRBV11-3 and TRBJ1-6; 10 bases are shared with TRBD1. The ends lost 5 bases at V and 14 bases at J; junction bases unmatched: 12. Germline CDR1 reads SGHNT; CDR2 reads YENEEA. The CDR3 totals 15 residues. The chain's CDR3 is CASSEPGQGQFSLHF. Here the CDR3 DNA reads TGTGCCAGCAGCGAGCCGGGACAGGGGCAATTTTCCCTCCACTTT.

The genes are TRBV4-3 and TRBJ2-2, with D unresolved. Trimming took 6 bases from V and 5 from J, leaving 10 bases between them. This CDR3 spans 13 amino acids. In germline, CDR1 is LGHNA, CDR2 YSLEER. CDR3 nucleotides: TGCGCCAGCAGGATGGTGGGGACCGGGGAGCTGTTTTTT. It yields the protein CASRMVGTGELFF.

This clone came up a few times. V usage is TRBV28 and J usage is TRBJ2-1, with 12 bases that match TRBD2. J was trimmed by 5 bases and V by 6 bases; bases with no gene match: 8. CDR1 is MDHEN, CDR2 SYDVKM, per germline. The CDR3 length is 16 residues. The CDR3 bases are TGTGCCAGCAGCCGAGTCGGACTAGCGGGGAACAATGAGCAGTTCTTC. Translation gives CASSRVGLAGNNEQFF.

The chain employs TRBV7-9 and TRBJ2-7, with TRBD2 identical over 11 bases. Germline V gives CDR1 SEHNR, CDR2 FQNEAQ (reference sequence). The CDR3 sequence is 15 residues long. J gave up 4 bases and V 5 bases, and 7 bases lay outside the gene matches. The CDR3 loop reads CASSPLAGGWYEQYF. CDR3 coding DNA: TGTGCCAGCAGCCCCTTAGCGGGAGGGTGGTACGAGCAGTACTTC.

The chain recombines TRBV5-4 with TRBJ1-1; perhaps TRBD1 as D (5 bases). CDR1 is SGHNT and CDR2 is YYREEE in the germline V gene (reference sequence). Trimming left V 4 bases short and J 2 bases short, with 12 bases between. The CDR3 consists of 14 residues. The CDR3 DNA reads as TGTGCCAGCAGCCACCGGGACTATAACACTGAAGCTTTCTTT. This encodes CASSHRDYNTEAFF.

The table lists this clone with a few counts. The V call is TRBV19, the J call TRBJ1-5; TRBD1 matches 7 bases. The J segment lost 1 base and the V segment lost 1 base, leaving 10 bases of the junction unmatched. In germline, CDR1 is LNHDA, CDR2 SQIVND (reference sequence). The CDR3 runs 18 residues. The CDR3 loop is CASSIGPPGQLSNQPQHF. CDR3 DNA sequence: TGTGCCAGTAGTATAGGCCCCCCGGGACAGCTAAGCAATCAGCCCCAGCATTTT.

The chain recombines TRBV6-5 with TRBJ1-3; D gene unclear. The V end was cut by 8 bases, the J end by 6 bases, with 11 bases between. CDR3 size: 12 residues. Germline V CDR1 and CDR2: MNHEY, SVGAGI. The CDR3 nucleotides read TGTGCCAGCCAAACGGAGGAAAACACCATATATTTT. As protein: CASQTEENTIYF.

The rearrangement uses TRBV5-1 and TRBJ1-4; D is uncertain. Trimming left V 4 bases short and J 3 bases short, with 10 bases between. This CDR3 comprises 14 residues. Germline CDR1 is SGHRS and CDR2 is YFSETQ. The CDR3 bases are TGCGCCAGCAGCGTGGGAGGGTCTAATGAAAAACTGTTTTTT. Protein sequence: CASSVGGSNEKLFF.

The chain carries TRBV27 and TRBJ1-5; D is possibly TRBD1 (5 bases). The germline CDR1 and CDR2 sequences are MNHEY and SMNVEV (reference sequence). Deletions cut 6 bases from V and 3 bases from J, with 12 bases between. The CDR3 totals 14 residues. CDR3 nucleotides: TGTGCCAGCAGCCCGAGGGGCCTCAATCAGCCCCAGCATTTT. Translated: CASSPRGLNQPQHF.

The chain is built from TRBV5-4 and TRBJ2-5; D gene unclear. V was cut by 3 bases and J by 1 base, with 13 bases left in between. This CDR3 comprises 15 residues. The germline V gene encodes CDR1 SGHNT and CDR2 YYREEE (reference sequence). The CDR3 nucleotides read TGTGCCAGCAGCTCCCCATCCTCCCTCCAAGAGACCCAGTACTTC. Protein sequence: CASSSPSSLQETQYF.

The V and J genes are TRBV30 and TRBJ2-1; TRBD2 is a possible D gene (5 bases). Trimming removed 5 bases from V and 8 bases from J, with 19 bases in between. CDR1 GTSNPN and CDR2 SVGIG come from the germline V gene (reference sequence). This CDR3 is 14 amino acids long. CDR3: CAWYPKGESDEQFF. The CDR3, as DNA: TGTGCCTGGTACCCGAAGGGAGAGTCTGATGAGCAGTTCTTC.